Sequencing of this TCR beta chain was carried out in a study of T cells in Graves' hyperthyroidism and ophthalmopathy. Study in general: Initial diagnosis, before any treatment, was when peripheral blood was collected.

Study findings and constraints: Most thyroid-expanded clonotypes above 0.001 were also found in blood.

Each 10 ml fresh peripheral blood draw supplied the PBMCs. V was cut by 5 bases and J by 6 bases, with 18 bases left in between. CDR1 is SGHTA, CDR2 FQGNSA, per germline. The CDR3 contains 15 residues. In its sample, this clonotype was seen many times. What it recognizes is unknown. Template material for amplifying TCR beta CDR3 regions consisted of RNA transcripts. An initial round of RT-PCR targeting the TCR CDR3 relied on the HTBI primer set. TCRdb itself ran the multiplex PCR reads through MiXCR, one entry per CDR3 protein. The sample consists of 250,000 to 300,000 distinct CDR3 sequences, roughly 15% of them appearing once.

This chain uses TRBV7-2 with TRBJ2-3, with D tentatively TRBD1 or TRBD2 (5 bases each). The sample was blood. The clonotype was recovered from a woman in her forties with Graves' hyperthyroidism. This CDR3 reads CASSIQGVVADTQYF. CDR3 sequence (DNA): TGTGCCAGCAGCATCCAGGGAGTAGTGGCCGATACGCAGTATTTT.